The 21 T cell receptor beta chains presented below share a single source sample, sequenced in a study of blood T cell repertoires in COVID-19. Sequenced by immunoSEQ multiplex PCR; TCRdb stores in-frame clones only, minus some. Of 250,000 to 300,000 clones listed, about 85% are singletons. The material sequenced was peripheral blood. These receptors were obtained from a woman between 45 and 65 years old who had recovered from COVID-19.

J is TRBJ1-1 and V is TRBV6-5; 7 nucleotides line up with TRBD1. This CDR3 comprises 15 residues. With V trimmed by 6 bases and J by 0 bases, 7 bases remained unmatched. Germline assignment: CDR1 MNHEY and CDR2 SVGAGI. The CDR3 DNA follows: TGTGCCAGCAGAAGGGACAGCGTCTTGAACACTGAAGCTTTCTTT. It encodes CASRRDSVLNTEAFF.

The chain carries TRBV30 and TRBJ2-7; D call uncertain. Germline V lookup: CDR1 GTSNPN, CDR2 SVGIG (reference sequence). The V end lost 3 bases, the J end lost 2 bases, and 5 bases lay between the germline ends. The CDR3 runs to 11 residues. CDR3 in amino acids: CAWSQTYEQYF. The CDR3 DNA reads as TGTGCCTGGAGCCAGACCTACGAGCAGTACTTC.

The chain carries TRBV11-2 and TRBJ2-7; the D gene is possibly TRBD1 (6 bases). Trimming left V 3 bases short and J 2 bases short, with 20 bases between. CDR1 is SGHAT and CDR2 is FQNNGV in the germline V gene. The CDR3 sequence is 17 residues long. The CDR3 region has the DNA TGTGCCAGCAGCTTTGACAGAGCGGACAGAAGCACCTACGAGCAGTACTTC. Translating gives CASSFDRADRSTYEQYF.

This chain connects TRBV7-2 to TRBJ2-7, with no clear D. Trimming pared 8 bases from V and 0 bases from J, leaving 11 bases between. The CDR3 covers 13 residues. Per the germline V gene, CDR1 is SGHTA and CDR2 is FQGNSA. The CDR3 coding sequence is TGTGCCAGCCGGCAGACTTACTCCTACGAGCAGTACTTC. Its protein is CASRQTYSYEQYF.

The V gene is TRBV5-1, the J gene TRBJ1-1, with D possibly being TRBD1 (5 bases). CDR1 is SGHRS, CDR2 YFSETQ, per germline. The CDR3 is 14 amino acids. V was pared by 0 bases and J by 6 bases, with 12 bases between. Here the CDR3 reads CASSLGWGTAEAFF. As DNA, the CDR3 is TGCGCCAGCAGCTTGGGATGGGGCACGGCTGAAGCTTTCTTT.

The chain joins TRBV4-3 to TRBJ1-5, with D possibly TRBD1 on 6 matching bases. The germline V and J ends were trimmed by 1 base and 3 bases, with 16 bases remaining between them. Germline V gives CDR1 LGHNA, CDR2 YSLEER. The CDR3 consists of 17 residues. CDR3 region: CASSQAFGGANNQPQHF. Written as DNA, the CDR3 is TGCGCCAGCAGCCAAGCCTTCGGGGGGGCGAACAATCAGCCCCAGCATTTT.

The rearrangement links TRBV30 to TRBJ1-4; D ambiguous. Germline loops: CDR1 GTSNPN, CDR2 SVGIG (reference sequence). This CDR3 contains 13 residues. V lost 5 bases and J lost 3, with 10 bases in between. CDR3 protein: CAWEGRANEKLFF. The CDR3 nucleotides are TGTGCCTGGGAAGGGAGGGCTAATGAAAAACTGTTTTTT. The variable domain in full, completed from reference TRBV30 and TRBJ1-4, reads SQTIHQWPATLVQPVGSPLSLECTVEGTSNPNLYWYRQAAGRGLQLLFYSVGIGQISSEVPQNLSASRPQDRQFILSSKKLLLSDSGFYLCAWEGRANEKLFFGSGTQLSVL.

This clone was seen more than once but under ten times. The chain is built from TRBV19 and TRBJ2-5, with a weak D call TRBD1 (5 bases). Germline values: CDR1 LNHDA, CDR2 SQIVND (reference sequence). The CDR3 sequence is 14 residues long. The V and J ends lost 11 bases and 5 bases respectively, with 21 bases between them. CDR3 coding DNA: TGTGCCTCGGCCCAGCAGGGATTTTCGGAGACCCAGTACTTC. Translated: CASAQQGFSETQYF.

CDR3 region: CASSGTGATYNEQFF. In nucleotides, the CDR3 is TGTGCCAGCAGCGGAACAGGGGCCACCTACAATGAGCAGTTCTTC. This chain uses TRBV9 with TRBJ2-1, with 7 bases identical to TRBD1. Germline-derived CDR1 and CDR2 are SGDLS and YYNGEE. With V trimmed by 3 bases and J by 2 bases, 5 bases remained unmatched. The CDR3 length is 15 residues.

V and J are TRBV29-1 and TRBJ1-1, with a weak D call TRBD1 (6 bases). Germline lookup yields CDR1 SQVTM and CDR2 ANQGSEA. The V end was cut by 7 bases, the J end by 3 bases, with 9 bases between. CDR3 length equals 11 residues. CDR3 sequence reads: CSADSYTEAFF. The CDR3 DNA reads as TGCAGCGCGGACAGTTACACTGAAGCTTTCTTT.

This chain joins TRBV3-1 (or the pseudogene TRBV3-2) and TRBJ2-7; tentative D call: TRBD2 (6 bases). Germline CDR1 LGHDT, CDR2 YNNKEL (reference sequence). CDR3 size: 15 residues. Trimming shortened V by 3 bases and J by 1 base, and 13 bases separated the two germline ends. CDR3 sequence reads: CASSQTGLTSYEQYF. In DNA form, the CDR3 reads TGTGCCAGCAGCCAGACGGGACTCACATCCTACGAGCAGTACTTC.

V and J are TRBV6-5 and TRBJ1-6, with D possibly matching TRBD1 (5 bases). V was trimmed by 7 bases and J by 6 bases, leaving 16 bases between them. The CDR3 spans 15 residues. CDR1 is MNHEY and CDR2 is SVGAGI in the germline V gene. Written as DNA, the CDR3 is TGTGCCAGCATTCCCCACGGGCAGGGTAATTCACCCCTCCACTTT. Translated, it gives CASIPHGQGNSPLHF.

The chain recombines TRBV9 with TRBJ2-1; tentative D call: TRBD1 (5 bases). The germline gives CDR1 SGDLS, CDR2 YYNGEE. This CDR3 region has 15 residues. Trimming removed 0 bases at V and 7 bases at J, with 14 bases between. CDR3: CASSVGGAWSNEQFF. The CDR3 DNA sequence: TGTGCCAGCAGCGTAGGTGGGGCTTGGAGTAATGAGCAGTTCTTC.

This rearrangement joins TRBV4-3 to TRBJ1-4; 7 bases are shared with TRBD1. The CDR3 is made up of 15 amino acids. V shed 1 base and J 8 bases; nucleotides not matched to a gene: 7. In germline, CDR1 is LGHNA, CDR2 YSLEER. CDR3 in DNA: TGCGCCAGCAGCCAAGCCGCGACAGGGAACGAAAAACTGTTTTTT. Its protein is CASSQAATGNEKLFF.

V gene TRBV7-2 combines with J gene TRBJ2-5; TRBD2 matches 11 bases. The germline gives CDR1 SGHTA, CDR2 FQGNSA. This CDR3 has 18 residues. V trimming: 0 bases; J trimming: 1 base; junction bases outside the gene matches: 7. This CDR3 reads CASSLAVLAGGFQETQYF. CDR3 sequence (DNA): TGTGCCAGCAGCTTAGCGGTCCTAGCGGGAGGCTTCCAAGAGACCCAGTACTTC. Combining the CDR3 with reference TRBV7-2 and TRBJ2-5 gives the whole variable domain GAGVSQSPSNKVTEKGKDVELRCDPISGHTALYWYRQSLGQGLEFLIYFQGNSAPDKSGLPSDRFSAERTGGSVSTLTIQRTQQEDSAVYLCASSLAVLAGGFQETQYFGPGTRLLVL.

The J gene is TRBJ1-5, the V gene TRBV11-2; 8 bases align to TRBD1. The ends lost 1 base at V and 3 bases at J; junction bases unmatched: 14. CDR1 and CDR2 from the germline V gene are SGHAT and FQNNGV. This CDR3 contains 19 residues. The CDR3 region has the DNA TGTGCCAGCAGCTTAGCAGGGACAGGCATCGGGGGATTCAATCAGCCCCAGCATTTT. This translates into CASSLAGTGIGGFNQPQHF. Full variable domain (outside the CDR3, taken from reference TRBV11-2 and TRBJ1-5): EAGVAQSPRYKIIEKRQSVAFWCNPISGHATLYWYQQILGQGPKLLIQFQNNGVVDDSQLPKDRFSAERLKGVDSTLKIQPAKLEDSAVYLCASSLAGTGIGGFNQPQHFGDGTRLSIL.

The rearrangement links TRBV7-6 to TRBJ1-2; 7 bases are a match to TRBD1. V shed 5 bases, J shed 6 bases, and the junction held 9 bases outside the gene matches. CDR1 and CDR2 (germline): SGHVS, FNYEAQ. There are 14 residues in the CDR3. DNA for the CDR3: TGTGCCAGCAGCCTCAACCGGGACAGTGATGGCTACACCTTC. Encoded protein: CASSLNRDSDGYTF.

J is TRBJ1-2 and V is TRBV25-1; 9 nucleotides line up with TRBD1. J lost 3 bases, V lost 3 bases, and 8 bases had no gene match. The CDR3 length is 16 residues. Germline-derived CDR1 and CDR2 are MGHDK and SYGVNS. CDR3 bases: TGTGCCAGCAGTGACCCCGGGACAGGGTGGGACTATGGCTACACCTTC. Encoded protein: CASSDPGTGWDYGYTF.

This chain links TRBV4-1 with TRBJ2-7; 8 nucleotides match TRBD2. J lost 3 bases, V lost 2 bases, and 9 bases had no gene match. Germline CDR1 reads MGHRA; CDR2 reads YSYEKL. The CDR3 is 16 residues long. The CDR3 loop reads CASSQPRAGGGYEQYF. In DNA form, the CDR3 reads TGCGCCAGCAGCCAACCCCGGGCGGGAGGAGGCTACGAGCAGTACTTC.

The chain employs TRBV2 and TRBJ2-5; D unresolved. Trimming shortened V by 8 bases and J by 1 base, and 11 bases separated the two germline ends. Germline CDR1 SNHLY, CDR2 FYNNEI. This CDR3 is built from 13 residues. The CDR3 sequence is CASGIWAQETQYF. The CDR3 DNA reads TGTGCCAGCGGAATTTGGGCCCAAGAGACCCAGTACTTC.

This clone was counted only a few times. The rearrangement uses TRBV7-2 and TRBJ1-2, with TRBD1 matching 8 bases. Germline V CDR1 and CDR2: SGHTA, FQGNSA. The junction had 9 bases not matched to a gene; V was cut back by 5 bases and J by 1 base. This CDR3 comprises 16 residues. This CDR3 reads CASSEQPTGGNYGYTF. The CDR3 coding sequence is TGTGCCAGCAGCGAACAGCCTACAGGGGGTAACTATGGCTACACCTTC.